This TCR beta chain was retrieved from a study of tumor and adjacent non-tumor tissue in lung cancer. The template was RNA from unsorted bulk tissue. Distant lung tissue was collected more than 3 cm away from the tumor edge. By frequency in the sample, this clonotype is medium-sized (0.01 to 0.1%). As yet, its antigen is unknown. TCRbeta libraries were built with three rounds of nested PCR, modified from ARM-PCR. Using its own MiXCR run on the multiplex PCR reads, TCRdb lists one record per CDR3 protein. The sample holds 90,000 to 100,000 distinct CDR3 sequences; less than 85% are singletons and the top ten take around 30%. The V end was cut by 5 bases, the J end by 7 bases, with 17 bases between. The CDR3 length is 15 residues. Germline lookup yields CDR1 SGHAT and CDR2 FQNNGV. Study conclusions and caveats: Significantly higher TCR diversity was found in tumor than normal lung.

This sequence joins TRBV11-2 and TRBJ1-4; D ambiguous. This TCR was recovered from a man aged 55 to 70 with small cell lung cancer. The sequencing input was distant non-tumor lung tissue. The CDR3 loop is CASSQFDGMSEKLFF. The CDR3 bases are TGTGCCAGCAGCCAGTTTGATGGGATGAGTGAAAAACTGTTTTTT.